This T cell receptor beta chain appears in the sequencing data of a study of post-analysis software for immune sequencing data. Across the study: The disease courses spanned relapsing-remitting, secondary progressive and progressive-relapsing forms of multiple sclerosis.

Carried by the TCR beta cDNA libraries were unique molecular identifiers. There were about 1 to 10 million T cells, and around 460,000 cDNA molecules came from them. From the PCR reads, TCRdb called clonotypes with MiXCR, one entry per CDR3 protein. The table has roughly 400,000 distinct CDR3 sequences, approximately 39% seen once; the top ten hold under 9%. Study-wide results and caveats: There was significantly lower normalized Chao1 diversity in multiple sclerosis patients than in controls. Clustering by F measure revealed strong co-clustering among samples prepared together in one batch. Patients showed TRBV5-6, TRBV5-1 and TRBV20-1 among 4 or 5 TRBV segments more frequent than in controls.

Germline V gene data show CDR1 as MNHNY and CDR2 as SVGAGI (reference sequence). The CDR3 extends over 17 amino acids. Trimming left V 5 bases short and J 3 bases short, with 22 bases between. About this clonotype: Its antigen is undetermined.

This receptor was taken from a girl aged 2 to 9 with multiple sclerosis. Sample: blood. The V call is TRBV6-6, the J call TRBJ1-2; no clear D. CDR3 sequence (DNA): TGTGCCAGCAGTCAACTCCCTCCGGGCCCTGACTACTATGGCTACACCTTC. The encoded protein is CASSQLPPGPDYYGYTF.